This entry concerns a single T cell receptor beta chain. Per germline, CDR1 SEHNR and CDR2 FQNEAQ (reference sequence). The trim removed 5 bases at V and 0 bases at J, leaving 4 bases unmatched. CDR3 length: 15 residues. Only CD45RO-negative cells positively selected for CCR7 counted as naive CD8 cells, so terminally differentiated effector memory CD45RA+ cells were excluded. Here immunoSEQ multiplex PCR was the method, and the copy in TCRdb shows in-frame clones only, minus some. Seen here are some 580,000 clones, 95% to 98% observed once, and the top ten hold 0.3%. The data stem from a study of shared clonotypes between healthy human individuals.

The chain carries TRBV7-9 and TRBJ1-1; 9 bases map to TRBD1. The clonotype originates from a man in his thirties or forties in good health. The sequenced material came from naive CD8+ T cells sorted from blood. The CDR3 here is CASSHRTGVNTEAFF. The CDR3, as DNA: TGTGCCAGCAGCCATAGGACAGGGGTGAACACTGAAGCTTTCTTT.